This TCR beta chain was documented in a study of T-cell reconstitution after alpha-beta-depleted transplantation in children (dated by TCRdb to 2016 to 2018). Regarding the complete study: Using TCR repertoire profiling, the study followed T-cell immune reconstitution in a quantitative way in children after TCRalphabeta/CD19-depleted allogeneic hematopoietic cell transplantation.

The treatment or condition label on this specimen signifies: allogeneic hematopoietic cell transplantation with graft depleted of TCRalphabeta T cells and CD19 B cells. TCRalphabeta/CD19-depleted allogeneic hematopoietic cell grafts were given to the transplant recipients, all of whom were children. On this clonotype: Its specific antigen is unknown. Base qualities are not provided; no much larger clone lies one nucleotide away.

The library was obtained by PCR. The sequencing machine was an Illumina HiSeq 2500. TCR libraries were prepared with molecular barcoding, using unique molecular identifiers to normalize TCRbeta repertoire quantification. TCRdb applied fastp at Q25 and MiXCR to the public reads, then kept only in-frame beta chains. Each CDR3 protein appears once, grouped with its most common genes and DNA. The sample table holds about 460,000 distinct CDR3 sequences, of which approximately 10% were seen once. Together, the top ten hold 14% of the sample. The germline V gene provides CDR1 SQVTM and CDR2 ANQGSEA. Trimming removed 6 bases from V and 8 bases from J, leaving 14 bases between the germline ends. The CDR3 runs 13 residues from the cysteine to the phenylalanine. The DNA shown is the 39-base CDR3, in frame from base 1. Findings and caveats that apply to the study as a whole: About two months after transplant, the apparently early recovery of alphabetaT-cell counts reportedly depended on just several hundred clones that had expanded rapidly and came from non-depleted graft cells. In some patients, high TCRbeta diversity at day 60 was attributed to recipient T cells and intrathymic progenitors that had survived conditioning. Hyperexpanded clone frequencies declined over subsequent months; after one year, T-cell counts and TCRbeta diversity were mostly attributed to newly produced T cells.

The sample here was PBMCs, mostly from graft donor cells, taken 180 days after TCRalphabeta/CD19-depleted stem cell transplant. The chain uses TRBV29-1 and TRBJ1-6; the D gene is not confidently resolved. This clonotype originated in a female patient aged 2 to 10 who had a stem cell transplant for aplastic anemia, so the T cells may come from the graft donor. Here is the DNA: TGCAGCGTCGGAGGCGGCCCGGATTCACCCCTCCACTTT. Translated, this gives CSVGGGPDSPLHF.